These T cell receptor beta chains were read from a single sample in a study of identical twins. TCRdb ran MiXCR on the 5' RACE reads and lists one entry per CDR3 protein. The repertoire holds some 500,000 distinct CDR3 sequences, with roughly an eighth as singletons. These data also featured in a second study, about yellow fever vaccine responses in identical twins.

Sequencing used CD4+ T cells sorted from blood. These receptors all come from a woman younger than 30 in good health. Both conserved end residues are part of each CDR3. A D gene is named only where the DNA matches it firmly. Size is stated for part of the rows, as once, few or many counts, or as a class when the clone is expanded.

D gene	V gene	J gene	clone size	CDR3 DNA	CDR3 protein
NA	TRBV6-4	TRBJ2-5	NA	TGTGCCAGCACCGACGGGGACTGCGGTGGACCCCAAGAGACCCAGTACTTC	CASTDGDCGGPQETQYF
NA	TRBV9	TRBJ2-1	few	TGTGCCAGCAGCGTAGCGAAGGGGCATGAGCAGTTCTTC	CASSVAKGHEQFF
TRBD1	TRBV20-1	TRBJ2-7	NA	TGCAGTGCTAGGGACAGGGTTAAAATTCGCCACGAGCAGTACTTC	CSARDRVKIRHEQYF
NA	TRBV7-2	TRBJ2-5	NA	TGTGCCAGCAGCCCTCGCCCCGCTAGGGAGCAGACCCAGTACTTC	CASSPRPAREQTQYF
TRBD2	TRBV10-2	TRBJ2-4	NA	TGCGCCAGCAGTACCGTAGCGGGAAGTACCATTCAGTACTTC	CASSTVAGSTIQYF
NA	TRBV28	TRBJ2-3	NA	TGTGCCAGCAGTTCTCTCCCACAGGCCGTGCGGGGCACAGATACGCAGTATTTT	CASSSLPQAVRGTDTQYF
NA	TRBV4-3	TRBJ2-1	few	TGCGCCAGCAGCCAGGCCGCGGTTAGCTCCTACAATGAGCAGTTCTTC	CASSQAAVSSYNEQFF
NA	TRBV2	TRBJ1-5	NA	TGTGCCAGCAGTAAGGACACTCTGGGGCAGCCCCAGCATTTT	CASSKDTLGQPQHF
NA	TRBV15	TRBJ2-1	NA	TGTGCCACCAGCAGAGACGCCGGGCAGCTGGGTGAGCAGTTCTTC	CATSRDAGQLGEQFF
NA	TRBV28	TRBJ2-7	NA	TGTGCCAGCAGTTTGAGTGGGACACTAACTTACGAGCAGTACTTC	CASSLSGTLTYEQYF
NA	TRBV7-3	TRBJ2-1	few	TGTGCCAGCAGCTTATTGGGTCCCAACAATGAGCAGTTCTTC	CASSLLGPNNEQFF
TRBD2	TRBV7-2	TRBJ2-7	many	TGTGCCAGCAGCTTAGTCGGGACTAGTAACTACGAGCAGTACTTC	CASSLVGTSNYEQYF
TRBD1	TRBV29-1	TRBJ2-4	many	TGCAGCGTCAACACGATCGTCCCGGGACAGGGGATGGCCAAAAACATTCAGTACTTC	CSVNTIVPGQGMAKNIQYF
TRBD1	TRBV6-1	TRBJ2-2	NA	TGTGCCAGCCGGACGGGACAGGGATTATCCGGGGAGCTGTTTTTT	CASRTGQGLSGELFF
NA	TRBV14	TRBJ2-1	NA	TGTGCCAGCAGCAAGAACGTAGCGGTCTACAATGAGCAGTTCTTC	CASSKNVAVYNEQFF
NA	TRBV29-1	TRBJ2-3	many	TGCAGCGTCCCACCGACAGGAGGGGATACGCAGTATTTT	CSVPPTGGDTQYF
NA	TRBV28	TRBJ2-7	NA	TGTGCCAGCAGTGTACTGACGGGGACCTACGAGCAGTACTTC	CASSVLTGTYEQYF
NA	TRBV4-2	TRBJ2-3	NA	TGTGCCAGCAGCCAACCGGGGGGCGCATGGGATACGCAGTATTTT	CASSQPGGAWDTQYF
TRBD1	TRBV6-1	TRBJ2-7	few	TGTGCCAGCAGTAAGTCAAAGGGACAGGGCTCCTACGAGCAGTACTTC	CASSKSKGQGSYEQYF
TRBD2	TRBV5-1	TRBJ2-1	few	TGCGCCAGCAGAGAACTAGCGGGGGGGTACAATGAGCAGTTCTTC	CASRELAGGYNEQFF
NA	TRBV7-9	TRBJ2-1	NA	TGTGCCAGCAGCCTCGAGGGGTCAAACAATGAGCAGTTCTTC	CASSLEGSNNEQFF
NA	TRBV7-7	TRBJ2-7	NA	TGTGCTAGCAGCTTAGCGCTGGGTGACGAGCAGTACTTC	CASSLALGDEQYF
NA	TRBV7-3	TRBJ2-1	few	TGTGCCAGCAGCTTAACCCGGTCGGTACAAATGGGAACCTATTTCTCCTACAATGAGCAGTTCTTC	CASSLTRSVQMGTYFSYNEQFF
NA	TRBV3-1	TRBJ2-7	few	TGTGCCAGCAGCCCACGTTTTCGCCCCGAGCAGTACTTC	CASSPRFRPEQYF
TRBD2	TRBV20-1	TRBJ2-3	NA	TGCAGTTGTCTAGCGGGAGCCTCGGGTATCTTGGATACGCAGTATTTT	CSCLAGASGILDTQYF
NA	TRBV15	TRBJ2-3	many	TGTGCCACCAGCAGAGTTGGAGGGCAGGGGATCGGTGATACGCAGTATTTT	CATSRVGGQGIGDTQYF
TRBD2	TRBV12-3/TRBV12-4	TRBJ2-7	few	TGTGCCAGCAGTTCGATGGGGGGGTCCTACGAGCAGTACTTC	CASSSMGGSYEQYF
NA	TRBV7-2	TRBJ2-1	NA	TGTGCCAGCAGCTTAGCGCTAGTTAGCTCCTACAATGAGCAGTTCTTC	CASSLALVSSYNEQFF
NA	TRBV18	TRBJ2-5	few	TGTGCCAGCTCACCACTTAAGGATATAGAGACCCAGTACTTC	CASSPLKDIETQYF